These 22 T cell receptor beta chains were sequenced from one sample in a study of cytomegalovirus exposure and HLA in healthy donors (dated by TCRdb to the late 2010s). To prepare the library, the immunoSEQ multiplex PCR assay was applied. For the multiplex PCR, a mixture combining 60 forward primers for TCR Vbeta segments and 13 reverse primers for TCR Jbeta segments was used. TCRdb retrieved this table from immuneACCESS and kept in-frame rearrangements only. Not all clones are present; in checked studies, unresolved V genes account for under half, and no reason is known for the remainder. Present in this sample are around 160,000 clones, about 71% of which were seen just once. Roughly 2.7% of the sample goes to the ten largest clones. The sample consisted of PBMCs. These receptors originate from a woman in her forties in good health and CMV-seropositive.

This clone has more than one count but fewer than ten. This rearrangement joins TRBV12-5 to TRBJ2-1; 8 bases are a match to TRBD2. Germline assignment: CDR1 LGHNT and CDR2 FRNRAP. J gave up 6 bases and V 0 bases, and 4 bases lay outside the gene matches. The CDR3 has 15 residues. CDR3: CASGLVRSGGNEQFF. CDR3 in DNA: TGTGCTAGTGGTTTGGTACGGAGCGGGGGCAATGAGCAGTTCTTC.

The rearrangement links TRBV28 to TRBJ1-1, with 7 bases lining up with TRBD1. V lost 5 bases to trimming and J lost 4 bases; unmatched junction nucleotides: 7. Germline-derived CDR1 and CDR2 are MDHEN and SYDVKM. The CDR3 runs 14 residues. The CDR3 nucleotides read TGTGCCAGCAGTCGACAGGGAAGCGGCACTGAAGCTTTCTTT. This translates into CASSRQGSGTEAFF.

The rearrangement joins TRBV29-1 to TRBJ1-5; 8 positions agree with TRBD1. Looked up from germline, CDR1 is SQVTM and CDR2 is ANQGSEA. The trim removed 6 bases at V and 6 bases at J, leaving 4 bases unmatched. This CDR3 spans 12 amino acids. The CDR3 region is CSVSDRGQPQHF. The CDR3 DNA follows: TGCAGCGTCAGCGACAGGGGTCAGCCCCAGCATTTT.

The sample holds a few counts of this clone. J is TRBJ1-1 and V is TRBV5-1; D not certain. Trimming stripped 3 bases from V and 1 base from J, with 13 bases between. CDR1 and CDR2 from the germline V gene are SGHRS and YFSETQ. This CDR3 has 15 amino acids. CDR3 in amino acids: CASSSASSGNTEAFF. The CDR3 DNA follows: TGCGCCAGCAGCTCAGCAAGTTCAGGGAACACTGAAGCTTTCTTT. Full variable domain (rest looked up from reference TRBV5-1 and TRBJ1-1): KAGVTQTPRYLIKTRGQQVTLSCSPISGHRSVSWYQQTPGQGLQFLFEYFSETQRNKGNFPGRFSGRQFSNSRSEMNVSTLELGDSALYLCASSSASSGNTEAFFGQGTRLTVV.

This clone was counted between two and nine times. The J gene is TRBJ1-1, the V gene TRBV5-4; no firm D call. Germline V gives CDR1 SGHNT, CDR2 YYREEE (reference sequence). V lost 0 bases, J lost 8 bases, and 17 bases lay in between. This CDR3 has 15 residues. Written as DNA, the CDR3 is TGTGCCAGCAGCTTGGCCGGAGCGGTGGACCTGGAAGCTTTCTTT. It is translated as CASSLAGAVDLEAFF.

This clone came up a few times. The chain links TRBV11-2 to TRBJ2-3; 11 positions match TRBD2. CDR1 is SGHAT, CDR2 FQNNGV, per germline. CDR3 size: 15 residues. The J segment lost 2 bases and the V segment lost 5 bases, leaving 3 bases of the junction unmatched. As DNA, the CDR3 is TGTGCCAGCAGCCTAGCGGGAGGCTTCACAGATACGCAGTATTTT. It is translated as CASSLAGGFTDTQYF.

The chain links TRBV7-2 to TRBJ2-3; 9 bases agree with TRBD2. Germline V gene sequence: CDR1 SGHTA, CDR2 FQGNSA. This CDR3 is 15 amino acids long. The V segment lost 5 bases and the J segment 1 base; nucleotides outside the gene matches: 4. The CDR3 sequence: CASSPRLAGTDTQYF. The CDR3 DNA reads TGTGCCAGCAGCCCTAGACTAGCGGGCACAGATACGCAGTATTTT.

This chain joins TRBV7-2 and TRBJ2-7; the match to TRBD2 covers 7 bases. The CDR3 spans 16 residues. CDR1 and CDR2 from the germline V gene are SGHTA and FQGNSA. Trimming removed 1 base from V and 0 bases from J; junction bases left unmatched: 6. CDR3 DNA: TGTGCCAGCAGCTTAGTAGCGGGTTTCGGCTCCTACGAGCAGTACTTC. Protein product: CASSLVAGFGSYEQYF.

A few counts support this clone. This chain joins TRBV11-2 and TRBJ2-3; 8 bases line up with TRBD2. The CDR3 extends over 14 amino acids. Unmatched junction bases numbered 8, after V lost 6 bases and J lost 6 bases. Per the germline V gene, CDR1 is SGHAT and CDR2 is FQNNGV. CDR3 region: CASSSGTRADTQYF. The DNA for the CDR3 is TGTGCCAGCAGTTCAGGGACTAGAGCGGATACGCAGTATTTT.

The rearrangement links TRBV2 to TRBJ1-5; unclear D gene. Germline lookup yields CDR1 SNHLY and CDR2 FYNNEI. CDR3 length: 13 amino acids. V lost 2 bases, J lost 5 bases, and 7 bases lay in between. The CDR3 protein is CASSEFGDQPQHF. The DNA for the CDR3 is TGTGCCAGCAGTGAATTCGGAGATCAGCCCCAGCATTTT.

The chain uses TRBV7-3 and TRBJ2-6, with D perhaps TRBD1 (5 bases). The CDR3 has 15 residues. Germline V gives CDR1 SGHTA, CDR2 FQGTGA. Trimming took off 4 bases at V and 12 bases at J, with 19 bases between the two ends. DNA for the CDR3: TGTGCCAGCAGCTCCCCCCTACAGGCCTCTAGCGTCCTGACTTTC. Its translation: CASSSPLQASSVLTF.

This clone showed up just a few times. This chain links TRBV7-2 with TRBJ2-7, with D unresolved. The CDR3 sequence is 16 residues long. Germline V gene data show CDR1 as SGHTA and CDR2 as FQGNSA. Trimming removed 1 base at V and 0 bases at J, with 13 bases between. The CDR3 nucleotides read TGTGCCAGCAGCTTAGACGGAAGCGAGCACTCCTACGAGCAGTACTTC. Amino acid sequence: CASSLDGSEHSYEQYF.

This clone was observed a handful of times. V gene TRBV5-8 combines with J gene TRBJ2-3; 13 bases fit TRBD2. The CDR3 covers 16 residues. V trimming: 2 bases; J trimming: 2 bases; junction bases outside the gene matches: 2. Per germline, CDR1 SGHTS and CDR2 YDEGEE. As DNA, the CDR3 is TGTGCCAGCAGCTTAGGACTAGCGGGAGCCACAGATACGCAGTATTTT. This sequence encodes CASSLGLAGATDTQYF.

The chain couples TRBV19 to TRBJ2-1; perhaps TRBD2 as D (5 bases). Between the trimmed V and J ends, which lost 9 bases and 4 bases, there was a span of 16 bases. Germline V CDR1 and CDR2: LNHDA, SQIVND (reference sequence). This CDR3 spans 14 amino acids. The CDR3 sequence is CASRIVGGYNEQFF. DNA for the CDR3: TGTGCCAGCAGGATAGTAGGAGGTTACAATGAGCAGTTCTTC. Filled out from reference TRBV19 and TRBJ2-1, the complete variable domain reads DGGITQSPKYLFRKEGQNVTLSCEQNLNHDAMYWYRQDPGQGLRLIYYSQIVNDFQKGDIAEGYSVSREKKESFPLTVTSAQKNPTAFYLCASRIVGGYNEQFFGPGTRLTVL.

The chain joins TRBV2 to TRBJ1-4; no clear D gene. The CDR3 spans 13 residues. Deletions cut 10 bases from V and 0 bases from J, with 9 bases between. Germline CDR1 reads SNHLY; CDR2 reads FYNNEI. The CDR3 protein is CATRVTTNEKLFF. CDR3 coding DNA: TGTGCCACGAGGGTAACAACTAATGAAAAACTGTTTTTT. Complete variable domain (other parts from reference TRBV2 and TRBJ1-4): EPEVTQTPSHQVTQMGQEVILRCVPISNHLYFYWYRQILGQKVEFLVSFYNNEISEKSEIFDDQFSVERPDGSNFTLKIRSTKLEDSAMYFCATRVTTNEKLFFGSGTQLSVL.

In this sample, this clone turned up a few times. The DNA is omitted, as the CDR3 cannot be located on it reliably, and the CDR3 follows TCRdb's listing. This chain joins TRBV9 and TRBJ1-3; the tabulated D call, TRBD1, remains unverified against the DNA. The CDR3 contains 15 residues when both ends are counted. Per the germline V gene, CDR1 is SGDLS and CDR2 is YYNGEE. This CDR3 reads CASSTVAGGGNTIYF.

The V call is TRBV29-1, the J call TRBJ2-5, with a possible D match to TRBD2 (5 bases). Trimming stripped 6 bases from V and 7 bases from J, with 12 bases between. The CDR3 runs 11 residues. CDR1 and CDR2 from the germline V gene are SQVTM and ANQGSEA. CDR3 in amino acids: CSVRSEGTQYF. The CDR3 coding sequence is TGCAGCGTCAGATCTGAGGGGACCCAGTACTTC.

V gene TRBV19 combines with J gene TRBJ2-7; D gene unclear. Trimming took 4 bases from V and 1 from J, leaving 11 bases between them. Germline V CDR1 and CDR2: LNHDA, SQIVND (reference sequence). This CDR3 contains 14 residues. The CDR3 DNA reads as TGTGCCAGTAGTAAATCGTACAGTTCCTACGAGCAGTACTTC. Its protein product is CASSKSYSSYEQYF.

The V call is TRBV27, the J call TRBJ1-1; 10 bases are a match to TRBD1. Germline assignment: CDR1 MNHEY and CDR2 SMNVEV (reference sequence). This CDR3 is built from 19 residues. The ends lost 2 bases at V and 1 base at J; junction bases unmatched: 13. CDR3 protein: CASSLAKGTGDKRNTEAFF. CDR3 DNA: TGTGCCAGCAGTTTAGCCAAGGGGACAGGGGATAAGAGGAACACTGAAGCTTTCTTT.

This chain uses TRBV9 with TRBJ2-7; 8 bases align to TRBD2. CDR1 SGDLS and CDR2 YYNGEE come from the germline V gene. This CDR3 has 17 residues. Trimming took 3 bases from V and 6 from J; bases not matched to a gene: 17. Written as DNA, the CDR3 is TGTGCCAGCAGCGCAGCCCCCGAGGGAGCGGGAGTGAGCGAGCAGTACTTC. It encodes CASSAAPEGAGVSEQYF.

The chain carries TRBV5-1 and TRBJ1-2, with 7 bases matching TRBD1. CDR1 is SGHRS, CDR2 YFSETQ, per germline. This CDR3 contains 15 residues. After removal of 3 bases from V and 3 bases from J, the junction contained 8 bases not matched to a gene. The CDR3 bases are TGCGCCAGCAGCTCCCCGTTAGGGGGCGACTATGGCTACACCTTC. Protein: CASSSPLGGDYGYTF.

The chain combines TRBV5-1 with TRBJ2-1, with 7 bases matching TRBD1. V was clipped by 0 bases and J by 9 bases; unmatched bases: 9. The CDR3 consists of 15 residues. CDR1 SGHRS and CDR2 YFSETQ come from the germline V gene. The CDR3 is CASSLEVTPGGEQFF. The CDR3 coding sequence is TGCGCCAGCAGCTTGGAGGTGACTCCAGGGGGTGAGCAGTTCTTC.